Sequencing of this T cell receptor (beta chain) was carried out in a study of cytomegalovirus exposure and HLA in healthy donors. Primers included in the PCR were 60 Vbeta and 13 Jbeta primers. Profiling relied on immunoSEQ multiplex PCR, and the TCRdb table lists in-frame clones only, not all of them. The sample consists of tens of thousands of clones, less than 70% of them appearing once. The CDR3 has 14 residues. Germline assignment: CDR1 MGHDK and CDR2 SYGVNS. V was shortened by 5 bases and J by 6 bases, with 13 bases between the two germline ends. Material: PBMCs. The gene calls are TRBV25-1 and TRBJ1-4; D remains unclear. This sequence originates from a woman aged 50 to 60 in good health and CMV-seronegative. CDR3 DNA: TGTGCCAGCAGTAAGCATAGAGGAGATGAAAAACTGTTTTTT. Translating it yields CASSKHRGDEKLFF.